This T cell receptor (beta chain) was captured in a study of identifying expanded T cells in peripheral blood. Generated by immunoSEQ multiplex PCR, the TCRdb table keeps only in-frame clones and is missing some. This sample has 100,000 or so clones, with 87% found just once. J gave up 4 bases and V 8 bases, and 5 bases lay outside the gene matches. The CDR3 covers 12 residues. Germline V gene lookup returns CDR1 MNHEY and CDR2 SVGAGI. The receptor was isolated from a person aged 18 to 75 in good health. The sequencing sample was made of blood. The rearrangement joins TRBV6-5 to TRBJ2-7, with 7 positions matching TRBD2. CDR3 sequence (DNA): TGTGCCAGCGGGGCGGGGGATTACGAGCAGTACTTC. Its translation: CASGAGDYEQYF.